These 8 T cell receptor beta chains originate from one sample sequenced in a study of blood T cell repertoires in COVID-19. Method: immunoSEQ multiplex PCR; TCRdb's copy keeps in-frame clones and lacks some. Among about 260,000 clones listed, roughly 83% were seen once. Sequenced material: PBMCs or T cells enriched from blood (not recorded which). The origin of the receptors is a woman aged 45-65 years who had recovered from COVID-19.

The genes are TRBV18 and TRBJ2-1, with 7 bases that match TRBD2. Germline V gene lookup returns CDR1 KGHSH and CDR2 LQKENI. After removal of 4 bases from V and 0 bases from J, the junction contained 15 bases not matched to a gene. CDR3 length equals 19 residues. The CDR3 DNA is TGTGCCAGCTCACGGGACCGCGGGAGCACGCTTTCCTCCTACAATGAGCAGTTCTTC. It specifies CASSRDRGSTLSSYNEQFF. The variable domain in full, with the rest retrieved from reference TRBV18 and TRBJ2-1, is NAGVMQNPRHLVRRRGQEARLRCSPMKGHSHVYWYRQLPEEGLKFMVYLQKENIIDESGMPKERFSAEFPKEGPSILRIQQVVRGDSAAYFCASSRDRGSTLSSYNEQFFGPGTRLTVL.

The chain employs TRBV6-5 and TRBJ1-2, with D possibly matching TRBD1 (5 bases). The CDR3 runs to 13 residues. Germline CDR1 is MNHEY and CDR2 is SVGAGI. Trimming shortened V by 4 bases and J by 4 bases, and 10 bases separated the two germline ends. For the CDR3, the DNA is TGTGCCAGCAGTTCGCAGGGTTTCTATGGCTACACCTTC. Its translation: CASSSQGFYGYTF.

V gene TRBV9 combines with J gene TRBJ1-2, with 8 bases aligning to TRBD1. V lost 3 bases and J lost 4; bases outside the gene matches: 2. Per the germline V gene, CDR1 is SGDLS and CDR2 is YYNGEE. This CDR3 spans 13 amino acids. CDR3 nucleotide sequence: TGTGCCAGCAGCGAGACAGGGGCCTATGGCTACACCTTC. This codes for CASSETGAYGYTF.

This chain joins TRBV27 and TRBJ1-1; D might be TRBD1 (5 bases). Germline V lookup: CDR1 MNHEY, CDR2 SMNVEV (reference sequence). The CDR3 loop spans 14 amino acids. V dropped 5 bases and J dropped 1 base, with 11 bases sitting between them. The CDR3 spells CASSRGTENTEAFF. The CDR3 region has the DNA TGTGCCAGCAGTCGGGGGACGGAGAACACTGAAGCTTTCTTT.

The rearrangement uses TRBV30 and TRBJ1-5; weak D call: TRBD1 (5 bases). Germline V gene lookup returns CDR1 GTSNPN and CDR2 SVGIG (reference sequence). CDR3 length equals 14 residues. Trimming removed 1 base from V and 4 bases from J, with 11 bases in between. CDR3 residues: CAWSGTLGNQPQHF. The CDR3 DNA reads TGTGCCTGGAGTGGGACATTAGGGAATCAGCCCCAGCATTTT.

The CDR3 DNA is TGTGCCAGCAGCCAAACACAGTTAGGCAATCAGCCCCAGCATTTT. Its protein is CASSQTQLGNQPQHF. The gene calls are TRBV7-2 and TRBJ1-5; no clear D. This CDR3 spans 15 amino acids. CDR1 is SGHTA and CDR2 is FQGNSA in the germline V gene. V was shortened by 5 bases and J by 2 bases, with 13 bases between the two germline ends.

The chain employs TRBV29-1 and TRBJ2-3; 10 bases are a match to TRBD2. J lost 3 bases, V lost 7 bases, and 10 bases had no gene match. CDR3 length equals 15 residues. Germline V gene data show CDR1 as SQVTM and CDR2 as ANQGSEA. The CDR3 loop reads CSALGLAVPTDTQYF. The CDR3 bases are TGCAGCGCCCTAGGACTAGCGGTTCCAACAGATACGCAGTATTTT.

This chain links TRBV10-1 with TRBJ1-3; no clear D. Trimming removed 3 bases from V and 0 bases from J, with 9 bases in between. The CDR3 covers 15 residues. CDR1 WNHNN and CDR2 SYGVQD come from the germline V gene (reference sequence). The CDR3 reads CASSDSASSGNTIYF. The CDR3 nucleotides read TGCGCCAGCAGTGATTCAGCGTCCTCTGGAAACACCATATATTTT.